This T cell receptor beta chain comes out of a study of blood T cell repertoires in COVID-19. Study-level information: Acute-phase and convalescent COVID-19 samples originated in the United States, Italy and Spain. In each case, the material was cDNA or gDNA derived from T cells, B-cell-depleted T cells, or PBMCs.

This clone has a single count. Source study methods: The assay estimated nucleated cells by amplifying reference gene primers. TCRdb's copy holds only in-frame clones and misses some; the assay was immunoSEQ multiplex PCR. V and J calls and clone size are those listed in that table; D and trimming were worked out from the DNA. The sample lists 35,000 to 50,000 clones, 70% to 90% seen once, with more than 8% in the top ten. The V and J ends lost 0 bases and 4 bases respectively, with 16 bases between them. CDR1 and CDR2 (germline): SGDLS, YYNGEE. CDR3 length: 16 residues. Input material: peripheral blood. V is TRBV9 and J is TRBJ2-5; D is possibly TRBD1 (6 bases). The clonotype originates from a man aged 55 to 70 in a cohort sampled during active COVID-19. CDR3 DNA sequence: TGTGCCAGCAGCGTAGATAGCAGGGGATGGGGAGAGACCCAGTACTTC. It encodes CASSVDSRGWGETQYF.